This paragraph covers one T cell receptor (beta chain) sequence. This record belongs to a study of blood T cell repertoires in COVID-19. In terms of age and location, participants ranged from roughly 18 to 100 years and lived in about 25 US areas. Trimming took 2 bases from V and 1 from J, leaving 11 bases between them. The CDR3 loop spans 15 amino acids. Germline V gene lookup returns CDR1 MNHEY and CDR2 SVGAGI. TCRdb keeps only in-frame clones here, not all; method: immunoSEQ multiplex PCR. The sample contains around 270,000 clones, 80% to 90% of which appear only once. Material for sequencing was PBMCs or T cells enriched from blood (not recorded which). The TCR comes from a woman aged 40 to 50 who had been exposed to COVID-19. The chain employs TRBV6-5 and TRBJ1-1; D gene ambiguous. As DNA, the CDR3 is TGTGCCAGCAGTTACCCCGGGGTCTCGAACACTGAAGCTTTCTTT. Its translation: CASSYPGVSNTEAFF.